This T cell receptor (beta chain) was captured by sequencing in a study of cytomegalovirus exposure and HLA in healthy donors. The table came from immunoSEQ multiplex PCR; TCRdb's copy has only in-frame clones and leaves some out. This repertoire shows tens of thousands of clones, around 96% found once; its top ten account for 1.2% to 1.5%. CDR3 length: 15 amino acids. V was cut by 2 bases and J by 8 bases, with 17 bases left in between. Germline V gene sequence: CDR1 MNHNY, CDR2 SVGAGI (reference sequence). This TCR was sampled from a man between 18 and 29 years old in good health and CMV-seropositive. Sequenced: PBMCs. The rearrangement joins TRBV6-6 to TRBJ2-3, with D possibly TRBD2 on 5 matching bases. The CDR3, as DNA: TGTGCCAGCAGTTACGCTAGCCGGAAGGCGGGTACGCAGTATTTT. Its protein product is CASSYASRKAGTQYF.